A single sample gave rise to the 3 T cell receptor beta chains below, sequenced in a study of blood T cell repertoires in COVID-19. Data came from immunoSEQ multiplex PCR; TCRdb stores just in-frame clones and leaves some out. The table shows tens of thousands of clones, with 70% to 90% occurring only once. Sequencing used peripheral blood. Source of these receptors: a human donor in a cohort sampled during active COVID-19.

The V gene is TRBV10-1, the J gene TRBJ1-1, with no clear D. CDR1 and CDR2 from the germline V gene are WNHNN and SYGVQD (reference sequence). The CDR3 extends over 15 amino acids. Trimming pared 3 bases from V and 1 base from J, leaving 12 bases between. The CDR3 sequence is CASSDGVSGNTEAFF. CDR3 sequence (DNA): TGCGCCAGCAGTGATGGGGTAAGCGGGAACACTGAAGCTTTCTTT.

The J gene is TRBJ2-7, the V gene TRBV18; D is unresolved. V was pared by 3 bases and J by 0 bases, with 6 bases between. There are 13 residues in the CDR3. Germline assignment: CDR1 KGHSH and CDR2 LQKENI. The CDR3, as DNA: TGTGCCAGCTCACCCCCCAGCTCCTACGAGCAGTACTTC. Translation: CASSPPSSYEQYF.

This chain joins TRBV18 and TRBJ1-4; the match to TRBD1 covers 9 bases. The germline V gene has CDR1 KGHSH and CDR2 LQKENI. The V segment lost 3 bases and the J segment 5 bases; nucleotides outside the gene matches: 7. CDR3 length: 16 amino acids. The CDR3 loop is CASSPLSGQGNEKLFF. CDR3 coding DNA: TGTGCCAGCTCACCGCTCAGTGGACAGGGGAATGAAAAACTGTTTTTT. Together with reference TRBV18 and TRBJ1-4, the CDR3 gives the full variable domain: NAGVMQNPRHLVRRRGQEARLRCSPMKGHSHVYWYRQLPEEGLKFMVYLQKENIIDESGMPKERFSAEFPKEGPSILRIQQVVRGDSAAYFCASSPLSGQGNEKLFFGSGTQLSVL.